This T cell receptor (beta chain) was captured in a study of T-cell reconstitution after alpha-beta-depleted transplantation in children. Points from the study as a whole: For some patients, TCRbeta diversity was high at day 60 because of recipient T cells and thymic progenitors that survived. Once a year had passed after transplant, T-cell counts and diversity came mostly from newly produced T cells. It was reported that alpha-beta T cells came from several hundred expanded graft clones (about two months after transplant).

During its preparation, the TCRbeta library received unique molecular identifiers. TCRdb analysed the PCR reads with MiXCR anew, one entry per CDR3 protein. The repertoire holds fewer than 450,000 distinct CDR3 sequences, with 15% to 20% as singletons. The CDR3 has 15 amino acids. The V gene lost 3 bases and the J gene lost 3 bases, with 15 bases spanning the gap. Germline CDR1 is LGHNA and CDR2 is YSLEER. This clonotype was seen many times. Its antigen remains unknown. The specimen was PBMCs, mostly from graft donor cells, collected 360 days after TCRalphabeta/CD19-depleted stem cell transplant. The chain couples TRBV4-3 to TRBJ2-7; no reliable D call. The TCR was taken from a male patient between 2 and 15 years old who had a stem cell transplant for acute lymphoblastic leukemia, so the T cells may come from the graft donor. Here the CDR3 DNA reads TGCGCCAGCAGCCAGGGCCCAGCCCCACGCTACGAGCAGTACTTC. Translation gives CASSQGPAPRYEQYF.